The text below deals with one T cell receptor beta chain. Its antigen is unknown. The record originates from a study of T cell responses to AZD1222 COVID-19 vaccine. The table came from immunoSEQ multiplex PCR; TCRdb's copy has only in-frame clones and leaves some out. This table holds approximately 150,000 clones, approximately 89% found once. The CDR3 contains 12 residues. The V end lost 4 bases, the J end lost 7 bases, and 11 bases lay between the germline ends. Germline V gives CDR1 GTSNPN, CDR2 SVGIG (reference sequence). General study points: Unmutated variant regions are reportedly targeted by nearly half of spike-specific TCRs. The repertoires were collected only after the peak T cell response.

The sample was peripheral blood, taken 28 days after the second AZD1222 dose. J is TRBJ2-1 and V is TRBV30; D is uncertain. The sequence derives from an adult who received the AZD1222 COVID-19 vaccine. The chain's CDR3 is CAWNRIRNEQFF. DNA for the CDR3: TGTGCCTGGAACCGCATACGGAATGAGCAGTTCTTC.